One and the same sample provided the 9 T cell receptor beta chains below, sequenced in a study of cytotoxic CD8 clonotypes in ibrutinib-treated CLL (dated by TCRdb to about 2021). Interpreted using the paper, the time point label stands for: approximately eleven months on ibrutinib. The method behind the library was the immunoSEQ multiplex PCR assay. In its TCRdb copy, this immuneACCESS table keeps in-frame sequences only and misses some clones. Where compared with another copy, unresolved V genes explain less than half of these, and the others have no known cause. Across this sample there are over 200,000 clones, with 60% to 80% seen only once. The ten largest clones add up to more than 4.5% of the sample. The material was PBMCs, obtained after 12 months of ibrutinib treatment. The receptor source for this set is a human donor with chronic lymphocytic leukemia.

V is TRBV19 and J is TRBJ2-7; 7 bases agree with TRBD1. J gave up 4 bases and V 6 bases, and 6 bases lay outside the gene matches. The CDR3 sequence is 13 residues long. Germline V gene lookup returns CDR1 LNHDA and CDR2 SQIVND (reference sequence). In DNA, the CDR3 is TGTGCCAGTAGCAGAGACAGGGCTTACGAGCAGTACTTC. As protein: CASSRDRAYEQYF.

This chain uses TRBV19 with TRBJ1-1; TRBD1 might be the D (5 bases). Deletions cut 9 bases from V and 0 bases from J, with 11 bases between. The CDR3 is 13 residues long. Germline V gives CDR1 LNHDA, CDR2 SQIVND (reference sequence). This CDR3 is CASTGLMNTEAFF. CDR3 bases: TGTGCCAGCACAGGACTCATGAACACTGAAGCTTTCTTT.

Note on this clone: This same CDR3 is encoded by further DNA sequences in the sample. V gene TRBV25-1 combines with J gene TRBJ1-1; no definite D call. The V and J ends lost 1 base and 1 base respectively, with 10 bases between them. CDR1 is MGHDK and CDR2 is SYGVNS in the germline V gene. The CDR3 is made up of 15 amino acids. The CDR3 nucleotides are TGTGCCAGCAGTGAATGGGGAGGTAAGAACACTGAAGCTTTCTTT. It translates to CASSEWGGKNTEAFF.

On this clone itself: Its ends do not fully match the called genes, so a read error is possible. The V call is TRBV2, the J call TRBJ2-7; D is perhaps TRBD1 (6 bases). This CDR3 spans 12 amino acids. Germline assignment: CDR1 SNHLY and CDR2 FYNNEI. CDR3 coding DNA: TGTGCCAGCAGAGGCGGACAGTTCCCCAGTAACTTC. Translated, it gives CASRGGQFPSNF.

This sequence joins TRBV25-1 and TRBJ2-7, with D possibly matching TRBD1 (6 bases). CDR1 and CDR2 from the germline V gene are MGHDK and SYGVNS. Trimming shortened V by 4 bases and J by 3 bases, and 13 bases separated the two germline ends. The CDR3 has 14 amino acids. CDR3 nucleotide sequence: TGTGCCAGCAGTGCATCACAGGGTTTCTACGAGCAGTACTTC. It yields the protein CASSASQGFYEQYF.

V gene TRBV30 combines with J gene TRBJ2-1, with 8 bases identical to TRBD1. Trimming cost V 1 base and J 10 bases; bases outside gene matches: 9. The germline CDR1 and CDR2 sequences are GTSNPN and SVGIG (reference sequence). This CDR3 spans 14 amino acids. The CDR3 protein is CAWSGIPRGREQFF. CDR3 DNA sequence: TGTGCCTGGAGTGGGATCCCCAGGGGGCGAGAGCAGTTCTTC.

This rearrangement joins TRBV12-5 to TRBJ1-1; 11 nucleotides align to TRBD1. The CDR3 is 14 amino acids. Germline CDR1 LGHNT, CDR2 FRNRAP. V shed 5 bases, J shed 6 bases, and the junction held 5 bases outside the gene matches. CDR3 coding DNA: TGTGCTAGTGGTAGCGGACAGGGGGCCGCTGAAGCTTTCTTT. Translation: CASGSGQGAAEAFF.

The V call is TRBV2, the J call TRBJ2-2; weak D call: TRBD1 (6 bases). The germline CDR1 and CDR2 sequences are SNHLY and FYNNEI. Trimming took 8 bases from V and 2 from J, leaving 15 bases between them. The CDR3 is 15 amino acids. The CDR3 DNA reads as TGTGCCAGCGAGGGGGTCGCCATTAACACCGGGGAGCTGTTTTTT. Protein sequence: CASEGVAINTGELFF.

This clone was detected ten times or more. The genes are TRBV6-5 and TRBJ2-7; D is undetermined. The V end lost 11 bases, the J end lost 4 bases, and 3 bases lay between the germline ends. The CDR3 covers 8 residues. Germline V gene data show CDR1 as MNHEY and CDR2 as SVGAGI. This CDR3 reads CAGYEQYF. The CDR3 bases are TGTGCCGGGTACGAGCAGTACTTC.